This T cell receptor (beta chain) derives from a study of OX40 agonist ivuxolimab in advanced cancers. Study-level background: Ivuxolimab is an agonistic anti-OX40 (CD134) antibody, and patients were treated with it. Patients were dosed intravenously with ivuxolimab at 0.01 to 10 mg/kg every 2 weeks. Study-level points and caveats: Some of the nonresponding patients also showed low levels of normalized T-cell clonal expansion. Among T cells, CD8+ cells averaged more expanded clones than CD4+ cells.

The V gene lost 4 bases and the J gene lost 6 bases, with 17 bases spanning the gap. The CDR3 runs to 15 residues. Germline assignment: CDR1 SGHDT and CDR2 YYEEEE. About this clone: Its antigen is still unknown.

Measured with immunoSEQ multiplex PCR; TCRdb has only the in-frame clones, and not every one. The profile shows about 100,000 clones, 89% of them singletons. The source is an adult with an advanced solid tumor such as melanoma, head and neck, liver or kidney cancer. The sample consisted of CD4+ or CD8+ T cells sorted from blood, taken in a trial of the OX40 agonist ivuxolimab. This chain joins TRBV5-6 and TRBJ2-4; D could derive from TRBD1 or TRBD2 (5 bases each). The CDR3 DNA sequence: TGTGCCAGCAGCATGGGAGTTCCAGGGCTAAACATTCAGTACTTC. This sequence encodes CASSMGVPGLNIQYF.